The 32 T cell receptor beta chains in this list originate from one sample, sequenced in a study of naive and memory T cell subsets. An equimolar mix of two oligonucleotides served as the beta constant-region primer for TRBC1 and TRBC2. Ligated cDNA was amplified by four rounds of PCR with nested alpha and beta constant-region primers and SP2. TCRdb analysed the UMI-ligation and nested PCR reads with MiXCR anew, one entry per CDR3 protein. The sample yields 85,000 or so distinct CDR3 sequences, over 8.5% seen once. What was sequenced was naive CD8+ T cells from blood. The receptors stem from a human donor in good health.

This sequence joins TRBV4-2 and TRBJ2-1; TRBD2 aligns across 8 bases. Germline lookup yields CDR1 LGHNA and CDR2 YNFKEQ. The junction had 6 bases not matched to a gene; V was cut back by 4 bases and J by 1 base. The CDR3 covers 16 residues. The CDR3 nucleotides read TGTGCCAGCAGCCCTTTTCTAGCGGGTTCCTACAATGAGCAGTTCTTC. Protein product: CASSPFLAGSYNEQFF.

This clonotype appeared a few times. The rearrangement uses TRBV9 and TRBJ2-7; 11 bases match TRBD1. This CDR3 spans 16 amino acids. Germline CDR1 reads SGDLS; CDR2 reads YYNGEE. V lost 5 bases and J lost 3; bases outside the gene matches: 10. CDR3 amino acids: CASSPSGTGGFYEQYF. In DNA form, the CDR3 reads TGTGCCAGCAGTCCATCCGGGACAGGGGGTTTCTACGAGCAGTACTTC.

This CDR3 is CASSLNRANEQFF. In DNA, the CDR3 is TGTGCCAGCAGCTTGAACAGGGCGAATGAGCAGTTCTTC. The chain combines TRBV5-6 with TRBJ2-1; maybe TRBD1 (6 bases). Germline-derived CDR1 and CDR2 are SGHDT and YYEEEE. V was clipped by 1 base and J by 7 bases, with 9 bases between them. The CDR3 length is 13 residues. Combining the CDR3 with reference TRBV5-6 and TRBJ2-1 gives the whole variable domain DAGVTQSPTHLIKTRGQQVTLRCSPKSGHDTVSWYQQALGQGPQFIFQYYEEEERQRGNFPDRFSGHQFPNYSSELNVNALLLGDSALYLCASSLNRANEQFFGPGTRLTVL.

This clonotype was detected only a few times. This chain connects TRBV27 to TRBJ2-7, with 8 bases matching TRBD1. This CDR3 has 14 residues. J lost 0 bases, V lost 9 bases, and 7 bases had no gene match. The germline CDR1 and CDR2 sequences are MNHEY and SMNVEV (reference sequence). This CDR3 is CASAGGESSYEQYF. In nucleotides, the CDR3 is TGTGCCAGTGCAGGGGGCGAAAGCTCCTACGAGCAGTACTTC.

This clonotype was recorded at least ten times. The V call is TRBV28, the J call TRBJ2-1; unclear D gene. Trimming left V 3 bases short and J 9 bases short, with 12 bases between. CDR3 length: 13 residues. Germline V gene data show CDR1 as MDHEN and CDR2 as SYDVKM. CDR3 bases: TGTGCCAGCAGTTTGCTCATTACAAGTGAGCAGTTCTTC. Its protein product is CASSLLITSEQFF.

V and J are TRBV4-3 and TRBJ2-1, with 7 bases identical to TRBD1. The CDR3 is 19 residues long. J gave up 7 bases and V 0 bases, and 18 bases lay outside the gene matches. The germline V gene has CDR1 LGHNA and CDR2 YSLEER. The CDR3 bases are TGCGCCAGCAGCCAAGATCTTCGCCCCGACAGGGCCCTCTGGAATGAGCAGTTCTTC. Protein sequence: CASSQDLRPDRALWNEQFF.

The CDR3 DNA sequence: TGCGCCAGCAGCCCCGGGACTAGCGACACAGATACGCAGTATTTT. Translated, it gives CASSPGTSDTDTQYF. This chain joins TRBV5-1 and TRBJ2-3; 10 bases fit TRBD2. V lost 4 bases and J lost 2; bases outside the gene matches: 4. Germline V lookup: CDR1 SGHRS, CDR2 YFSETQ. The CDR3 totals 15 residues.

This clonotype was detected only a few times. The chain employs TRBV15 and TRBJ1-3; D is unresolved. Per germline, CDR1 LNHNV and CDR2 YYDKDF (reference sequence). Deletions cut 5 bases from V and 2 bases from J, with 16 bases between. The CDR3 has 16 amino acids. This CDR3 reads CATSVREAGTGNTIYF. The CDR3 bases are TGTGCCACCAGCGTTAGAGAGGCCGGGACTGGAAACACCATATATTTT.

Ten or more counts support this clonotype. CDR3 in DNA: TGCGCCAGCAGCCAAGATAGTCTAGCGGGCAGCTCCTACAATGAGCAGTTCTTC. Translation: CASSQDSLAGSSYNEQFF. The chain links TRBV4-1 to TRBJ2-1; 8 bases line up with TRBD2. The J segment lost 0 bases and the V segment lost 0 bases, leaving 7 bases of the junction unmatched. Per the germline V gene, CDR1 is MGHRA and CDR2 is YSYEKL. This CDR3 spans 18 amino acids.

The CDR3 reads CASSNQGLTEAFF. For the CDR3, the DNA is TGTGCCAGCAGCAATCAGGGGTTGACTGAAGCTTTCTTT. The chain employs TRBV9 and TRBJ1-1, with D possibly being TRBD1 (6 bases). V lost 4 bases and J lost 5, with 12 bases in between. The CDR3 has 13 amino acids. CDR1 is SGDLS and CDR2 is YYNGEE in the germline V gene. Drawing the rest from reference TRBV9 and TRBJ1-1, the complete variable domain is DSGVTQTPKHLITATGQRVTLRCSPRSGDLSVYWYQQSLDQGLQFLIQYYNGEERAKGNILERFSAQQFPDLHSELNLSSLELGDSALYFCASSNQGLTEAFFGQGTRLTVV.

This clonotype was counted between two and nine times. The chain recombines TRBV27 with TRBJ2-7; TRBD2 might be the D (5 bases). This CDR3 comprises 13 residues. Trimming removed 5 bases from V and 5 bases from J, with 13 bases in between. The V gene's germline CDR1 is MNHEY and CDR2 SMNVEV (reference sequence). The CDR3 sequence: CASSRASLHEQYF. CDR3 nucleotide sequence: TGTGCCAGCAGTCGGGCTAGCCTTCACGAGCAGTACTTC.

The chain uses TRBV29-1 and TRBJ2-1; 7 nucleotides agree with TRBD2. This CDR3 has 13 amino acids. Germline CDR1 is SQVTM and CDR2 is ANQGSEA. The trim removed 3 bases at V and 6 bases at J, leaving 5 bases unmatched. DNA of the CDR3: TGCAGCGTTGACCTAGCGGACGGCAATGAGCAGTTCTTC. Its protein is CSVDLADGNEQFF.

The rearrangement uses TRBV2 and TRBJ2-1; weak D call: TRBD1 (6 bases). V was cut by 4 bases and J by 4 bases, with 11 bases left in between. This CDR3 spans 14 amino acids. Germline CDR1 reads SNHLY; CDR2 reads FYNNEI. This CDR3 is CASSVGRGYNEQFF. For the CDR3, the DNA is TGTGCCAGCAGTGTGGGCAGGGGTTACAATGAGCAGTTCTTC.

J is TRBJ2-7 and V is TRBV19; tentative D call: TRBD2 (6 bases). V was shortened by 3 bases and J by 2 bases, with 8 bases between the two germline ends. Germline assignment: CDR1 LNHDA and CDR2 SQIVND (reference sequence). The CDR3 sequence is 13 residues long. The CDR3 sequence is CASSIGSTYEQYF. Written as DNA, the CDR3 is TGTGCCAGTAGTATCGGGAGTACCTACGAGCAGTACTTC.

The chain has TRBV6-6 and TRBJ1-2, with no clear D. Trimming shortened V by 5 bases and J by 6 bases, and 13 bases separated the two germline ends. Germline V gene lookup returns CDR1 MNHNY and CDR2 SVGAGI (reference sequence). This CDR3 spans 13 amino acids. CDR3 region: CASSGWATDGYTF. DNA for the CDR3: TGTGCCAGCAGTGGTTGGGCTACGGATGGCTACACCTTC.

V gene TRBV12-3 or TRBV12-4 combines with J gene TRBJ2-1, with 13 positions matching TRBD2. The CDR3 covers 20 residues. The junction had 13 bases not matched to a gene; V was cut back by 5 bases and J by 0 bases. CDR3 nucleotide sequence: TGTGCCAGCAGTCACCCGGGACTAGCGGGAATCCGGGCCTCCTACAATGAGCAGTTCTTC. Translated: CASSHPGLAGIRASYNEQFF.

The rearrangement joins TRBV4-3 to TRBJ2-3, with a weak D call TRBD2 (5 bases). The V end lost 4 bases, the J end lost 6 bases, and 17 bases lay between the germline ends. Germline CDR1 LGHNA, CDR2 YSLEER. This CDR3 contains 15 residues. Here the CDR3 DNA reads TGCGCCAGCAGCCCTGGGGTTCTGGAGCGGGATACGCAGTATTTT. Encoded protein: CASSPGVLERDTQYF.

This clonotype was counted many times. V gene TRBV27 combines with J gene TRBJ2-5; TRBD1 aligns across 8 bases. CDR1 and CDR2 from the germline V gene are MNHEY and SMNVEV (reference sequence). V lost 10 bases and J lost 2; bases outside the gene matches: 9. CDR3 length: 14 residues. For the CDR3, the DNA is TGTGCCACCACAAAGACAGGGGTTCAAGAGACCCAGTACTTC. As protein: CATTKTGVQETQYF.

This clonotype has a handful of counts. The CDR3 reads CSVESGVSYGYTF. As DNA, the CDR3 is TGCAGCGTTGAATCAGGGGTCTCTTATGGCTACACCTTC. The rearrangement joins TRBV29-1 to TRBJ1-2, with TRBD1 as a possible D gene (6 bases). Germline CDR1 SQVTM, CDR2 ANQGSEA. The CDR3 spans 13 residues. V was trimmed by 2 bases and J by 5 bases, leaving 12 bases between them.

V and J are TRBV5-1 and TRBJ2-7; a weak D match, TRBD1 (6 bases). The CDR3 has 15 residues. V was shortened by 0 bases and J by 2 bases, with 12 bases between the two germline ends. Germline V lookup: CDR1 SGHRS, CDR2 YFSETQ. This chain's CDR3 is CASSLGQANPYEQYF. The CDR3 coding sequence is TGCGCCAGCAGCTTGGGACAGGCCAACCCCTACGAGCAGTACTTC.

This clonotype showed up many times. The chain employs TRBV27 and TRBJ1-1, with a tentative D call TRBD1 (5 bases). The CDR3 extends over 13 amino acids. The germline V gene has CDR1 MNHEY and CDR2 SMNVEV (reference sequence). Trimming cost V 6 bases and J 3 bases, with 11 bases left between them. The chain's CDR3 is CASSLTGYTEAFF. CDR3 coding DNA: TGTGCCAGCAGCCTAACAGGTTACACTGAAGCTTTCTTT.

In its sample, this clonotype was seen a few times. V is TRBV11-2 and J is TRBJ2-1; 10 bases match TRBD2. J gave up 10 bases and V 0 bases, and 6 bases lay outside the gene matches. This CDR3 comprises 15 residues. Germline assignment: CDR1 SGHAT and CDR2 FQNNGV. CDR3 region: CASSLELAGALEQFF. The CDR3 DNA reads as TGTGCCAGCAGCTTAGAGCTAGCGGGAGCCTTGGAGCAGTTCTTC.

This clonotype was picked up many times. The chain has TRBV3-1 and TRBJ2-1, with a possible D match to TRBD2 (6 bases). Between the trimmed V and J ends, which lost 0 bases and 9 bases, there was a span of 18 bases. CDR3 length: 16 amino acids. CDR1 is LGHDT, CDR2 YNNKEL, per germline (reference sequence). DNA for the CDR3: TGTGCCAGCAGCCAAGAGGGGGGAGCCGCCTATGTTGAGCAGTTCTTC. Translated: CASSQEGGAAYVEQFF.

The chain combines TRBV6-5 with TRBJ1-4; D gene unclear. Germline CDR1 and CDR2: MNHEY and SVGAGI. This CDR3 is built from 13 residues. V was clipped by 2 bases and J by 8 bases, with 9 bases between them. As DNA, the CDR3 is TGTGCCAGCAGTTACAAACCTAGGGAAAAACTGTTTTTT. Protein: CASSYKPREKLFF.

This clonotype was seen more than once but under ten times. This chain links TRBV15 with TRBJ2-2; tentatively, D is TRBD1 or TRBD2 (5 bases each). The CDR3 spans 18 residues. From germline, CDR1 is LNHNV and CDR2 YYDKDF (reference sequence). Deletions cut 0 bases from V and 3 bases from J, with 17 bases between. CDR3 nucleotides: TGTGCCACCAGCAGAGAGGGGCTAGCCCAACTTCACACCGGGGAGCTGTTTTTT. It is translated as CATSREGLAQLHTGELFF.

This clonotype was counted only a few times. J is TRBJ2-7 and V is TRBV10-3; possibly TRBD2 for D (6 bases). From germline, CDR1 is ENHRY and CDR2 SYGVKD. The V end lost 5 bases, the J end lost 2 bases, and 10 bases lay between the germline ends. The CDR3 contains 13 residues. The CDR3 DNA sequence: TGTGCCATCAGTCCGGCGGGGCCCTACGAGCAGTACTTC. It specifies CAISPAGPYEQYF.

J is TRBJ1-4 and V is TRBV29-1, with D possibly being TRBD1 (5 bases). V was pared by 1 base and J by 6 bases, with 9 bases between. CDR1 SQVTM and CDR2 ANQGSEA come from the germline V gene. This CDR3 is 13 amino acids long. The CDR3 DNA is TGCAGCGTTGAAGGGGGGTCGGATGAAAAACTGTTTTTT. Encoded protein: CSVEGGSDEKLFF.

The CDR3 DNA follows: TGTGCCAGTACTAGCGGGAGGGCCCGAACGAGCTCCTACAATGAGCAGTTCTTC. The encoded protein is CASTSGRARTSSYNEQFF. The rearrangement uses TRBV27 and TRBJ2-1; 13 bases align to TRBD2. The V gene's germline CDR1 is MNHEY and CDR2 SMNVEV (reference sequence). J was trimmed by 0 bases and V by 9 bases; bases with no gene match: 11. This CDR3 is built from 18 residues.

This clonotype has a count of ten or more. The V call is TRBV28, the J call TRBJ2-5; D is unresolved. The CDR3 sequence is 11 residues long. Trimming removed 3 bases at V and 5 bases at J, with 4 bases between. Per germline, CDR1 MDHEN and CDR2 SYDVKM. The CDR3 reads CASSFLETQYF. CDR3 DNA: TGTGCCAGCAGTTTCCTGGAGACCCAGTACTTC.

This clonotype appeared many times. The chain carries TRBV29-1 and TRBJ2-7; D remains unclear. V lost 6 bases and J 2 bases, leaving 14 bases between the germline ends. The length of the CDR3 is 13 residues. Per the germline V gene, CDR1 is SQVTM and CDR2 is ANQGSEA. The CDR3 region has the DNA TGCAGCGTAATCCTGGTGGGCCCCTACGAGCAGTACTTC. As protein: CSVILVGPYEQYF.

The CDR3 DNA is TGTGCCAGCCGCGGCGGGGATAGCTCCTACAATGAGCAGTTCTTC. Protein sequence: CASRGGDSSYNEQFF. This chain uses TRBV2 with TRBJ2-1; a weak D match, TRBD2 (6 bases). Germline assignment: CDR1 SNHLY and CDR2 FYNNEI. The CDR3 extends over 15 amino acids. V was shortened by 8 bases and J by 0 bases, with 14 bases between the two germline ends.

At least ten counts were recorded for this clonotype. This chain links TRBV28 with TRBJ2-7; 9 bases are shared with TRBD1. CDR3 length: 14 amino acids. Per the germline V gene, CDR1 is MDHEN and CDR2 is SYDVKM. V lost 4 bases to trimming and J lost 6 bases; unmatched junction nucleotides: 7. CDR3 sequence (DNA): TGTGCCAGCAGTTCCGGGACAGGGTTCTCCGAGCAGTACTTC. As protein: CASSSGTGFSEQYF.